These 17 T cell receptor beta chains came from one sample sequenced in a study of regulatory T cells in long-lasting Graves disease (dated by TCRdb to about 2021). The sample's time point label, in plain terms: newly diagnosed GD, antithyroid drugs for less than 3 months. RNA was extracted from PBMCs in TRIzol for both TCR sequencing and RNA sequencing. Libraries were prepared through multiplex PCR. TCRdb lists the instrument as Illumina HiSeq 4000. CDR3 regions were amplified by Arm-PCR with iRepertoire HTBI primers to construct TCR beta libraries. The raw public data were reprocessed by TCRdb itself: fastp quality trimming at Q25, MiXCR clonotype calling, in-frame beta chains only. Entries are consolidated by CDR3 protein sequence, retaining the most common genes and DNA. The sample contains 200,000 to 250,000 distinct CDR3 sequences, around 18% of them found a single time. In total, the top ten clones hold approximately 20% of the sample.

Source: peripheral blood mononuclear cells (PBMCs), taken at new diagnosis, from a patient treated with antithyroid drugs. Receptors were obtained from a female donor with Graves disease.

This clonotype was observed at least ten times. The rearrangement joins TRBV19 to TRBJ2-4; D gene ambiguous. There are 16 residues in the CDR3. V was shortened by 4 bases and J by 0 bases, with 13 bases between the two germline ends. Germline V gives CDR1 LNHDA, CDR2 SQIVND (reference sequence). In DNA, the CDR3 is TGTGCCAGTAGTAAGGCGCACAACCTAGCCAAAAACATTCAGTACTTC. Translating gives CASSKAHNLAKNIQYF. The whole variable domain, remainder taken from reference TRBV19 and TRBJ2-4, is DGGITQSPKYLFRKEGQNVTLSCEQNLNHDAMYWYRQDPGQGLRLIYYSQIVNDFQKGDIAEGYSVSREKKESFPLTVTSAQKNPTAFYLCASSKAHNLAKNIQYFGAGTRLSVL.

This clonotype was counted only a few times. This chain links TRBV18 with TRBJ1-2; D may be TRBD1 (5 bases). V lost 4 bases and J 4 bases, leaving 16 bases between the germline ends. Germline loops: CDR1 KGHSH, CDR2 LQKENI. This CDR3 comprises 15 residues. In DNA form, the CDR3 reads TGTGCCAGCTCACGACTAGAAGCCCAGGGCTATGGCTACACCTTC. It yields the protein CASSRLEAQGYGYTF.

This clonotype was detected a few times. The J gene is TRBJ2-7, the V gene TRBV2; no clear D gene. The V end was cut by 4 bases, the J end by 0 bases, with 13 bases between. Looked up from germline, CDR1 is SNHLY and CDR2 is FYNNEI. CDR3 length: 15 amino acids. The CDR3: CASSGAGKSSYEQYF. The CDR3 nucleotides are TGTGCCAGCAGTGGGGCTGGGAAAAGCTCCTACGAGCAGTACTTC. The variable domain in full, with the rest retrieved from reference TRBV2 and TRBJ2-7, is EPEVTQTPSHQVTQMGQEVILRCVPISNHLYFYWYRQILGQKVEFLVSFYNNEISEKSEIFDDQFSVERPDGSNFTLKIRSTKLEDSAMYFCASSGAGKSSYEQYFGPGTRLTVT.

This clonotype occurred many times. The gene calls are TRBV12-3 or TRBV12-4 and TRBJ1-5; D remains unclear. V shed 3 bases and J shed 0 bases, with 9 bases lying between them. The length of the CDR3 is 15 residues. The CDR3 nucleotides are TGTGCCAGCAGTTTTCTCGATGGTAGCAATCAGCCCCAGCATTTT. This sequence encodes CASSFLDGSNQPQHF.

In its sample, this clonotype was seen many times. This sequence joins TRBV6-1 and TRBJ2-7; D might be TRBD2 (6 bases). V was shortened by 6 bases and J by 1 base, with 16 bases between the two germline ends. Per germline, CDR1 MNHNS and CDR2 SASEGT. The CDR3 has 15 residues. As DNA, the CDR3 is TGTGCCAGCAGAGACGGGACTTTGGATTCCTACGAGCAGTACTTC. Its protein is CASRDGTLDSYEQYF.

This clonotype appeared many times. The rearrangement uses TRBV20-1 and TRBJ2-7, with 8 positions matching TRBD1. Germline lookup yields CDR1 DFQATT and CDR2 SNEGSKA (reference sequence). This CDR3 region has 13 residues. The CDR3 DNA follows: TGCACCGCGGAGCCAGGGGGCTTGTACGAGCAGTACTTC. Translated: CTAEPGGLYEQYF.

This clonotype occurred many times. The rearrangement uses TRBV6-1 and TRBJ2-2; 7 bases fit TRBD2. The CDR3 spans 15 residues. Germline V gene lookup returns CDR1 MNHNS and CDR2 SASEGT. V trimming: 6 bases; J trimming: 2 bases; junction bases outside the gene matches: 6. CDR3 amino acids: CASRPTSPNTGELFF. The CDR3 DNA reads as TGTGCCAGCAGACCGACTAGCCCTAACACCGGGGAGCTGTTTTTT.

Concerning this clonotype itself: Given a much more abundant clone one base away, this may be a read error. The CDR3 sequence is CASRLAGGNYNGQFF. In DNA form, the CDR3 reads TGTGCCAGCAGACTAGCGGGAGGGAACTACAATGGGCAGTTCTTC. The V call is TRBV27, the J call TRBJ2-1; 13 bases align to TRBD2. The CDR3 is 15 residues long. Germline V gives CDR1 MNHEY, CDR2 SMNVEV (reference sequence).

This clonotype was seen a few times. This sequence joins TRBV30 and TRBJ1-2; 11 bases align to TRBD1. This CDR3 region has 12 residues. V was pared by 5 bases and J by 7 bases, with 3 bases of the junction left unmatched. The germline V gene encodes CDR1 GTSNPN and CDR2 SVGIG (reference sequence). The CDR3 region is CAWGQGAGGYTF. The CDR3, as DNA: TGTGCCTGGGGACAGGGGGCAGGTGGCTACACCTTC.

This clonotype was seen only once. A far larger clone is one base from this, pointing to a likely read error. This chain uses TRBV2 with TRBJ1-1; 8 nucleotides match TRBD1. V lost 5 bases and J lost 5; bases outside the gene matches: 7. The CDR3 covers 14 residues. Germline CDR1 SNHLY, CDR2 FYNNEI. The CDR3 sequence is CASSPAGGRTEAFF. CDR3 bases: TGTGCCAGCAGTCCAGCAGGGGGCAGGACTGAAGCTTTCTTT. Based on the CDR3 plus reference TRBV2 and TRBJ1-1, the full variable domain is EPEVTQTPSHQVTQMGQEVILRCVPISNHLYFYWYRQILGQKVEFLVSFYNNEISEKSEIFDDQFSVERPDGSNFTLKIRSTKLEDSAMYFCASSPAGGRTEAFFGQGTRLTVV.

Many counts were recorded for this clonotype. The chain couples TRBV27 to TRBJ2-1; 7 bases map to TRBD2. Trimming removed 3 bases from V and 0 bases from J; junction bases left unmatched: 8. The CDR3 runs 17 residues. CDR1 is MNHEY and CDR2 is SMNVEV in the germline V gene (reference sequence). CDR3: CASSLLGSGVSYNEQFF. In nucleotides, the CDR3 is TGTGCCAGCAGTTTGTTAGGAAGCGGGGTCTCCTACAATGAGCAGTTCTTC.

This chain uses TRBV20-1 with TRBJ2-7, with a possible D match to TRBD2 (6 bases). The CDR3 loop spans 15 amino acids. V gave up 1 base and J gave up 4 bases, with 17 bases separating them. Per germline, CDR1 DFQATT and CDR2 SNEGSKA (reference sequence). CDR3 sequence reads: CSARGGTGNSYEQYF. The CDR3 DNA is TGCAGTGCTAGAGGTGGGACTGGCAACTCTTACGAGCAGTACTTC.

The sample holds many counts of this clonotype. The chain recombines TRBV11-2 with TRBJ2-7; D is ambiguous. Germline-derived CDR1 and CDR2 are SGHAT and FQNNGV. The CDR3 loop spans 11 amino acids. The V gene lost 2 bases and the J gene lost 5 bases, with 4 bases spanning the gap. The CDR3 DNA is TGTGCCAGCAGCTTATCCCACGAGCAGTACTTC. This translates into CASSLSHEQYF.

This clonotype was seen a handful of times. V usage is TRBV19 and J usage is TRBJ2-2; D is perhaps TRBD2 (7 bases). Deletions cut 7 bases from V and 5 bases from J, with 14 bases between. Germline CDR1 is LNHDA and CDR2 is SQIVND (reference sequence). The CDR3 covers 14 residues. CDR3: CASTWGGRTGELFF. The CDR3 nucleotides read TGTGCCAGTACCTGGGGGGGGCGGACCGGGGAGCTGTTTTTT.

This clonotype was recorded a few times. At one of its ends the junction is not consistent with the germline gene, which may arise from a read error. CDR3 sequence (DNA): TGTGCCAGTAGTATCGGACTCAGCACAGATATGCAGTATTTT. Translation: CASSIGLSTDMQYF. The chain combines TRBV19 with TRBJ2-3, with D maybe TRBD2 (5 bases). Germline CDR1 LNHDA, CDR2 SQIVND (reference sequence). The CDR3 sequence is 14 residues long.

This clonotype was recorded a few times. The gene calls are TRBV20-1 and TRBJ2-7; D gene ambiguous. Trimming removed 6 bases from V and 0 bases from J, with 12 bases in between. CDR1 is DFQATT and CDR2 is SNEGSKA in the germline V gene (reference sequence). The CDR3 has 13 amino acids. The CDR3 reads CSASGAFSYEQYF. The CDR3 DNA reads TGCAGTGCCAGTGGCGCTTTCTCCTACGAGCAGTACTTC.

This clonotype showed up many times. This chain's CDR3 is CASSQEGTREQYF. The CDR3 nucleotides read TGTGCCAGCAGTCAGGAGGGGACTAGAGAGCAGTACTTC. This chain joins TRBV27 and TRBJ2-7; 8 bases are shared with TRBD2. This CDR3 region has 13 residues. Germline trimming cut 5 bases from V and 7 bases from J; bases unmatched to any gene: 7. The V gene's germline CDR1 is MNHEY and CDR2 SMNVEV (reference sequence).